This TCR beta chain was captured by sequencing in a study of T cell clonality in common variable immunodeficiency. Study-level points and caveats: The cause of increased CVID clonality remains unclear without subpopulation sequencing. Fewer TCRbeta clones were shared among CVID subjects than controls.

As for this clone: Its antigen is not identified. The read stops 3 residues short of the end of the CDR3; the missing end is completed from the germline J gene.

This CDR3 region has 15 residues. V was trimmed by 2 bases and J by 1 base, leaving 8 bases between them. Per germline, CDR1 LNHDA and CDR2 SQIVND (reference sequence). Most patients and controls had Caucasian heritage. TCRdb's copy holds only in-frame clones and misses some; the assay was immunoSEQ multiplex PCR. Altogether under 40,000 clones were found in the sample, and no singletons occur. Sequencing used peripheral blood mononuclear cells. V usage is TRBV19 and J usage is TRBJ1-4, with a tentative D call TRBD1 (5 bases). The source is a person aged 18 to 75 in good health. CDR3 protein: CASSIQGRTNEKLFF. The CDR3 DNA, read in part, is TGTGCCAGTAGTATACAGGGCCGAACTAATGAAAAA.